These 8 T cell receptor beta chains came from one sample sequenced in a study of T cell changes during pregnancy in multiple sclerosis. Produced via immunoSEQ multiplex PCR; TCRdb's table is partial and in-frame only. The table has around 60,000 clones, just over 90% seen once. The material was CD4+ T cells from peripheral blood mononuclear cells, obtained before pregnancy. The receptors were gathered from a female donor with multiple sclerosis, enrolled in a pregnancy study.

Written as DNA, the CDR3 is TGTGCCAGCAGCTCCGGAGACAATGAGCAGTTCTTC. Amino acid sequence: CASSSGDNEQFF. The chain links TRBV7-3 to TRBJ2-1; D gene ambiguous. Deletions cut 4 bases from V and 5 bases from J, with 6 bases between. The CDR3 sequence is 12 residues long. The germline V gene encodes CDR1 SGHTA and CDR2 FQGTGA. Complete variable domain (other parts from reference TRBV7-3 and TRBJ2-1): GAGVSQTPSNKVTEKGKYVELRCDPISGHTALYWYRQSLGQGPEFLIYFQGTGAADDSGLPNDRFFAVRPEGSVSTLKIQRTERGDSAVYLCASSSGDNEQFFGPGTRLTVL.

The chain links TRBV9 to TRBJ2-3, with a tentative D call TRBD2 (6 bases). V was clipped by 3 bases and J by 0 bases, with 8 bases between them. The CDR3 has 14 amino acids. Germline lookup yields CDR1 SGDLS and CDR2 YYNGEE. In DNA form, the CDR3 reads TGTGCCAGCAGCGCTGCGGGGAGCACAGATACGCAGTATTTT. Residues: CASSAAGSTDTQYF.

This clone is a singleton in its sample. The rearrangement links TRBV5-1 to TRBJ1-5; D unclear. V shed 1 base and J shed 5 bases, with 7 bases lying between them. The CDR3 consists of 13 residues. Germline V gene lookup returns CDR1 SGHRS and CDR2 YFSETQ. The CDR3 DNA reads TGCGCCAGCAGCTTGTCCCGGGATCAGCCCCAGCATTTT. Translation: CASSLSRDQPQHF.

For the CDR3, the DNA is TGCGCCAGCAGCTTGGTTGGGACAGGGGCGGCCGACGAGCAGTACTTC. This encodes CASSLVGTGAADEQYF. The chain carries TRBV5-1 and TRBJ2-7; 10 bases line up with TRBD1. CDR1 and CDR2 from the germline V gene are SGHRS and YFSETQ. J lost 5 bases, V lost 0 bases, and 8 bases had no gene match. The CDR3 length is 16 residues.

The V gene is TRBV2, the J gene TRBJ2-2, with a weak D call TRBD2 (6 bases). In germline, CDR1 is SNHLY, CDR2 FYNNEI. V lost 6 bases to trimming and J lost 6 bases, with 11 bases between them. The CDR3 length is 13 residues. Written as DNA, the CDR3 is TGTGCCAGCAGGTCGGGAGTTGCCGGGGAGCTGTTTTTT. Its protein is CASRSGVAGELFF.

V gene TRBV6-5 combines with J gene TRBJ1-1; D call uncertain. The V gene lost 3 bases and the J gene lost 3 bases, with 11 bases spanning the gap. The CDR3 totals 14 residues. Germline V CDR1 and CDR2: MNHEY, SVGAGI. DNA of the CDR3: TGTGCCAGCAGTTATATAGCGGGATACACTGAAGCTTTCTTT. This gives the protein CASSYIAGYTEAFF.

This rearrangement joins TRBV4-1 to TRBJ2-2; 7 bases align to TRBD2. Trimming at V came to 0 bases and at J to 2 bases, leaving 6 bases not matched to a gene. This CDR3 comprises 17 residues. Germline V gene sequence: CDR1 MGHRA, CDR2 YSYEKL. The CDR3 region is CASSQEPLAANTGELFF. In DNA, the CDR3 is TGCGCCAGCAGCCAAGAACCCCTAGCGGCTAACACCGGGGAGCTGTTTTTT.

The chain couples TRBV19 to TRBJ2-1, with 10 bases fitting TRBD2. V dropped 3 bases and J dropped 9; count of bases not matched to a gene: 8. CDR1 is LNHDA, CDR2 SQIVND, per germline (reference sequence). The CDR3 extends over 15 amino acids. CDR3 sequence (DNA): TGTGCCAGTAGTATGAGAGCGGGAGGGCCTGGTGAGCAGTTCTTC. Translation: CASSMRAGGPGEQFF.